This entry features one TCR beta chain sequence. Deletions cut 6 bases from V and 5 bases from J, with 14 bases between. In germline, CDR1 is MNHNY, CDR2 SVGAGI (reference sequence). The CDR3 loop spans 14 amino acids. This sample stems from a study of shared clonotypes between healthy human individuals. Data came from immunoSEQ multiplex PCR; TCRdb stores just in-frame clones and leaves some out. The table records approximately 980,000 clones, roughly 72% of them present only once. This rearrangement joins TRBV6-6 to TRBJ2-1; weak D call: TRBD1 (6 bases). Sample: memory CD4+ T cells sorted from blood. Documented subset: CD45RA-negative fraction. The TCR originated in a man aged 18 to 30 in good health. The CDR3: CASRDDRTNNEQFF. CDR3 nucleotides: TGTGCCAGCAGGGACGACAGGACAAACAATGAGCAGTTCTTC.